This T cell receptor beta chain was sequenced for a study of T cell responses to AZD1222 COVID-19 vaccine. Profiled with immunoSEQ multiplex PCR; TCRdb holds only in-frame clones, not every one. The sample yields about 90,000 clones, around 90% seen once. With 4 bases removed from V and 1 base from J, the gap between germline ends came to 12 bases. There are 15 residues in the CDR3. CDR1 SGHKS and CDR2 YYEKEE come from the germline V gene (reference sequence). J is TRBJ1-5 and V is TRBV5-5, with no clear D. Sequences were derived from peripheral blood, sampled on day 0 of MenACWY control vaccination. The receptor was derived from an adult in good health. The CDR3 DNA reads TGTGCCAGCAGCCTTGTGGGGTCCAGCAATCAGCCCCAGCATTTT. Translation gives CASSLVGSSNQPQHF.